Listed below are T cell receptor beta chains from one sample, sequenced in a study of blood T cell repertoires in COVID-19. Sequencing used immunoSEQ multiplex PCR; TCRdb keeps in-frame clones, though not all of them. Of about 230,000 clones in the sample, over 75% are singletons; the top ten hold under 14%. Sequences were obtained from peripheral blood. Receptor source: a middle-aged man with COVID-19, enrolled during active disease. Both conserved end residues are part of each CDR3. D genes are given only for firm matches. Rows give clone size only sometimes, using once, few, many, or a class for an expanded clone.

>TRBJ2-2|TRBD1|.|TRBV9
TGTGCCAGCAGCGTAAGGGGGCTTTCGAACACCGGGGAGCTGTTTTTT
CASSVRGLSNTGELFF
>TRBJ2-7|.|.|TRBV19
TGTGCCAGTAGATATGGACTCGGGGCGGGGGAGCAGTACTTC
CASRYGLGAGEQYF
>TRBJ1-4|.|.|TRBV4-1
TGCGCCAGCAGCCAAGAGTGGGGCGCAACTAATGAAAAACTGTTTTTT
CASSQEWGATNEKLFF
>TRBJ2-5|.|.|TRBV10-2
TGCGCCACCTCCCCCCCAGGGGTCCCTGAGACCCAGTACTTC
CATSPPGVPETQYF
>TRBJ1-2|.|.|TRBV5-1
TGCGCCAGCAAGGAAGAGGTCCCTAACTATGGCTACACCTTC
CASKEEVPNYGYTF
>TRBJ2-1|TRBD2|.|TRBV15
TGTGCCACCAGCAGTGGAGGGAAACTAGCCCCGGGGGGGCAGTTCTTC
CATSSGGKLAPGGQFF
>TRBJ2-7|TRBD1|.|TRBV7-2
TGTGCCAGCAGCGGGGACAGGATCAACTACGAGCAGTACTTC
CASSGDRINYEQYF
>TRBJ1-5|.|.|TRBV10-2
TGCGCCAGCAGTGAGTGGGGGGAGGGTCAGCCCCAGCATTTT
CASSEWGEGQPQHF
>TRBJ2-3|.|.|TRBV20-1
TGCAGTGCTAGAGCGGTAGATACGCAGTATTTT
CSARAVDTQYF
>TRBJ1-2|TRBD1|.|TRBV19
TGTGCCAGTAGTATTCCGGAGTCGGGACCCGGGACAGGCTATGGCTACACCTTC
CASSIPESGPGTGYGYTF
>TRBJ2-3|TRBD2|.|TRBV18
TGTGCCAGCTCACCTCCCCCTAGCGGGGGGGACACAGATACGCAGTATTTT
CASSPPPSGGDTDTQYF
>TRBJ2-7|TRBD1|.|TRBV9
TGTGCCAGCAGCGTAGGTGGGACAGGGATCTACGAGCAGTACTTC
CASSVGGTGIYEQYF
>TRBJ1-5|TRBD1|.|TRBV24-1
TGTGCCACCAGTGATCCTCCGGGACAGCTCAATCAGCCCCAGCATTTT
CATSDPPGQLNQPQHF
>TRBJ1-4|TRBD1|.|TRBV5-1
TGCGCCAGCAGCTCGGCCGGGACAGGGAATGAAAAACTGTTTTTT
CASSSAGTGNEKLFF
>TRBJ1-4|.|.|TRBV19
TGTGCCAGTAGTAGGGGACACCAAACTGAAAAACTGTTTTTT
CASSRGHQTEKLFF
>TRBJ1-6|.|.|TRBV19
TGTGCCAGTAGGAGGGCGGAGGGTAATTCACCCCTCCACTTT
CASRRAEGNSPLHF
>TRBJ2-1|.|.|TRBV2
TGTGCCAGCAGGGAGATTCAACAAGAGCAGTTCTTC
CASREIQQEQFF
>TRBJ2-7|TRBD1|.|TRBV27
TGTGCCAGCAGACGGACAGGGACCCAACCCTACGAGCAGTACTTC
CASRRTGTQPYEQYF
>TRBJ2-5|.|.|TRBV24-1
TGTGCCACCAGTGATACACAAGAGACCCAGTACTTC
CATSDTQETQYF
>TRBJ2-7|.|.|TRBV5-4
TGTGCCAGCAGCGAAGGGACAAACTACGAGCAGTACTTC
CASSEGTNYEQYF
>TRBJ2-5|TRBD2|.|TRBV2
TGTGCCAGCAAAACCGGGGCTAGCGGGATTGCAGAGACCCAGTACTTC
CASKTGASGIAETQYF
>TRBJ2-1|TRBD2|.|TRBV3-1/TRBV3-2
TGTGCCAGCAGTCATAGCGGGAGCTCCTACAATGAGCAGTTCTTC
CASSHSGSSYNEQFF
>TRBJ2-6|TRBD1|once|TRBV18
TGTGCCAGCTCACCGCGGGGACAGGGACCGGCTGGGGCCAACGTCCTGACTTTC
CASSPRGQGPAGANVLTF
>TRBJ1-6|.|.|TRBV10-2
TGCGCCAGCAGTGAAGCCAACTCCTATAATTCACCCCTCCACTTT
CASSEANSYNSPLHF
>TRBJ2-7|.|.|TRBV14
TGTGCCAGCAGCCGAGAGGCGACAGTTCCCTACGAGCAGTACTTC
CASSREATVPYEQYF
>TRBJ2-1|TRBD2|once|TRBV27
TGTGCCAGCAGTTTATTCAGCGGGGCCTACAATGAGCAGTTCTTC
CASSLFSGAYNEQFF
>TRBJ1-2|TRBD1|.|TRBV18
TGTGCCAGCTCACCGGGACAGGAGGGATATGGCTACACCTTC
CASSPGQEGYGYTF
>TRBJ2-1|TRBD2|.|TRBV3-1/TRBV3-2
TGTGCCAGCAGCCAAGATCGGGACCGCGAAGCGAGCGGGAGGTACAATGAGCAGTTCTTC
CASSQDRDREASGRYNEQFF
>TRBJ1-5|TRBD1|once|TRBV9
TGTGCCAGCAGCGAAACAGGGGGTCAGCCCCAGCATTTT
CASSETGGQPQHF
>TRBJ1-2|TRBD1|once|TRBV9
TGTGCCAGCAGCTTCCGACAGGGGTGGACGAATGGCTACACCTTC
CASSFRQGWTNGYTF
>TRBJ1-2|TRBD1|.|TRBV6-1
TGTGCCAGCAGTGAAGACAGGGGAATCGACTATGGCTACACCTTC
CASSEDRGIDYGYTF
>TRBJ1-6|.|.|TRBV28
TGTGCCAGCAGTTTATCCTCTATATATTCACCCCTCCACTTT
CASSLSSIYSPLHF
>TRBJ2-7|TRBD1|.|TRBV18
TGTGCCAGCTCAACGAACAGGGGTTATTCCTACGAGCAGTACTTC
CASSTNRGYSYEQYF
>TRBJ2-3|TRBD1|.|TRBV5-1
TGCGCCAGCAGCTTGTCCGGGACAGGGGTTGATACGCAGTATTTT
CASSLSGTGVDTQYF
>TRBJ1-2|TRBD1|once|TRBV27
TGTGCCAGCTGGACAGGGGCTGGCTATGGCTACACCTTC
CASWTGAGYGYTF
>TRBJ2-5|TRBD1|.|TRBV19
TGTGCCAGTAGTAGACAGGGGGCGGAAGAGACCCAGTACTTC
CASSRQGAEETQYF
>TRBJ2-2|TRBD1|.|TRBV7-3
TGTGCCAGCAGCTTATCAGGGGGCGCGAACACCGGGGAGCTGTTTTTT
CASSLSGGANTGELFF
>TRBJ1-1|TRBD1|.|TRBV3-1/TRBV3-2
TGTGCCAGCAGCCAGGACAGGCTGAACACTGAAGCTTTCTTT
CASSQDRLNTEAFF
>TRBJ1-2|.|.|TRBV2
TGTGCCAGCACGGCGGACTATGGCTACACCTTC
CASTADYGYTF
>TRBJ2-2|.|few|TRBV18
TGTGCCAGCTCATCCATTGGAGGGGAAGGTGGGGAGCTGTTTTTT
CASSSIGGEGGELFF
>TRBJ2-7|TRBD2|.|TRBV19
TGTGCCAGTAGTATGACGGCTAGCGGGAGTTACGAGCAGTACTTC
CASSMTASGSYEQYF
>TRBJ2-7|.|.|TRBV19
TGTGCCAGTAGCCGTCGGGGTAACTCCTACGAGCAGTACTTC
CASSRRGNSYEQYF
>TRBJ2-7|TRBD2|.|TRBV18
TGTGCCAGCTCAGAGACTAGCGGGGGGGTCGAGCAGTACTTC
CASSETSGGVEQYF
>TRBJ1-5|.|.|TRBV11-1
TGTGCCAGCAGCCCAAACTACAATCAGCCCCAGCATTTT
CASSPNYNQPQHF
>TRBJ1-5|TRBD1|.|TRBV6-6
TGTGCCAGCAGCCTGCCAGGGGGCCAGCCCCAGCATTTT
CASSLPGGQPQHF
>TRBJ1-5|.|.|TRBV6-2/TRBV6-3
TGTGCCAGCAGTTACTCCAGGGTTGGGCAGCCCCAGCATTTT
CASSYSRVGQPQHF
>TRBJ1-6|.|.|TRBV9
TGTGCCAGCAGCGTAGGGGGCTTGCCACCCCTCCACTTT
CASSVGGLPPLHF
>TRBJ1-1|TRBD1|.|TRBV5-1
TGCGCCAGCAGCTCACAGGGGGTTACTGAAGCTTTCTTT
CASSSQGVTEAFF
>TRBJ2-7|TRBD2|few|TRBV6-4
TGTGCCAGCAGTGAGTCGGCTAGCGGGAGCGACGAGCAGTACTTC
CASSESASGSDEQYF
>TRBJ1-6|.|.|TRBV7-9
TGTGCCAGCAGCTTCCCGACAGATAATTCACCCCTCCACTTT
CASSFPTDNSPLHF
>TRBJ1-6|.|few|TRBV7-8
TGTGCCAGCAGCTTATCGACAGCTCATTCACCCCTCCACTTT
CASSLSTAHSPLHF
>TRBJ2-5|TRBD1|.|TRBV19
TGTGCCAGTAGTACAGGGACAGGGGAAGGGGAGACCCAGTACTTC
CASSTGTGEGETQYF
>TRBJ2-7|TRBD1|.|TRBV5-1
TGCGCCAGCAGCTTGGCACAGGGGATGTCCTACGAGCAGTACTTC
CASSLAQGMSYEQYF